This T cell receptor (beta chain) was sequenced during a study of cytomegalovirus exposure and HLA in healthy donors. This CDR3 is built from 12 residues. The germline V and J ends were trimmed by 4 bases and 1 base, with 7 bases remaining between them. The V gene's germline CDR1 is SQVTM and CDR2 ANQGSEA. With 60 Vbeta and 13 Jbeta primers, the PCR was carried out. The protocol was immunoSEQ multiplex PCR, while the TCRdb copy is restricted to in-frame clones and leaves out a portion. The table records 150,000 to 200,000 clones, roughly 80% of them present only once. The V call is TRBV29-1, the J call TRBJ2-5, with D possibly TRBD2 on 5 matching bases. Sequences were obtained from PBMCs. This clonotype was sampled from a woman aged 25 to 39 in good health and CMV-seronegative. CDR3 nucleotide sequence: TGCAGCGTTGCCGGAGGCCAAGAGACCCAGTACTTC. Its protein product is CSVAGGQETQYF.